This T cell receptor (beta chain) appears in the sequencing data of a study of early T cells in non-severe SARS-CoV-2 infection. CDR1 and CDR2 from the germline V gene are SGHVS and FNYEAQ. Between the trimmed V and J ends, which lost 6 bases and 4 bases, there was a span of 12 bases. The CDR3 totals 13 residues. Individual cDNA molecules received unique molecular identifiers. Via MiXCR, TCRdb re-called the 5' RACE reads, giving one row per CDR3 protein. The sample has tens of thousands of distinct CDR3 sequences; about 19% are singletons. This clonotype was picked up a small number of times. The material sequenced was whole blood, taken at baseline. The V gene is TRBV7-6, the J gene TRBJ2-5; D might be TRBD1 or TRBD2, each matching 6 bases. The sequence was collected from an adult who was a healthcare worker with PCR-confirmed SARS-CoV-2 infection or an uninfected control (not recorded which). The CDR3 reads CASSSPGAETQYF. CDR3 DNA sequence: TGTGCCAGCAGTTCCCCGGGGGCAGAGACCCAGTACTTC.